Presented here are 20 T cell receptor beta chains from one specimen sequenced in a study of brain T cells in children with intractable seizures. TCRdb's table, derived via immunoSEQ multiplex PCR, lists solely in-frame clones and lacks some. Counted here are about 20,000 clones, around 94% occurring once; the ten biggest clones make up 5% to 7%. The sample was peripheral blood, taken at surgery. The receptors stem from a boy younger than 18 with focal cortical dysplasia and intractable seizures.

The chain employs TRBV27 and TRBJ1-6; 11 bases align to TRBD1. The germline V gene encodes CDR1 MNHEY and CDR2 SMNVEV (reference sequence). The length of the CDR3 is 16 residues. The V gene end was trimmed by 7 bases and the J gene end by 9 bases; junction bases not matched to a gene: 11. The CDR3 protein is CASKGTGGGMGSPLHF. The DNA for the CDR3 is TGTGCCAGCAAAGGGACAGGGGGAGGTATGGGTTCACCCCTCCACTTT.

The CDR3 is CATSRDWEGGTSGGYNEQFF. The CDR3 region has the DNA TGTGCCACCAGCAGAGATTGGGAAGGTGGGACTAGCGGGGGCTACAATGAGCAGTTCTTC. The rearrangement links TRBV15 to TRBJ2-1, with TRBD2 matching over 14 bases. The trim removed 0 bases at V and 3 bases at J, leaving 10 bases unmatched. Germline V gene sequence: CDR1 LNHNV, CDR2 YYDKDF (reference sequence). The CDR3 sequence is 20 residues long.

The chain employs TRBV16 and TRBJ1-5; no definite D call. Germline-derived CDR1 and CDR2 are KGHSY and FQNENV. Trimming shortened V by 2 bases and J by 6 bases, and 5 bases separated the two germline ends. CDR3 length: 12 amino acids. CDR3: CASSQIPQPQHF. The CDR3 DNA sequence: TGTGCCAGCAGCCAAATTCCTCAGCCCCAGCATTTT.

V usage is TRBV3-1 (or the pseudogene TRBV3-2) and J usage is TRBJ1-2, with D perhaps TRBD1 (5 bases). The V end was cut by 4 bases, the J end by 1 base, with 10 bases between. Germline CDR1 reads LGHDT; CDR2 reads YNNKEL (reference sequence). The CDR3 length is 14 residues. CDR3 sequence: CASSLTGLNYGYTF. DNA for the CDR3: TGTGCCAGCAGCCTTACAGGACTTAACTATGGCTACACCTTC.

The chain carries TRBV9 and TRBJ2-3; D not resolved. This CDR3 is built from 15 residues. V shed 0 bases and J shed 5 bases, with 13 bases lying between them. From germline, CDR1 is SGDLS and CDR2 YYNGEE. Here the CDR3 reads CASSVDEGALDTQYF. In DNA form, the CDR3 reads TGTGCCAGCAGCGTAGATGAAGGCGCTTTAGATACGCAGTATTTT.

The J gene is TRBJ2-2, the V gene TRBV9; 7 bases are a match to TRBD2. Per the germline V gene, CDR1 is SGDLS and CDR2 is YYNGEE. The V segment lost 0 bases and the J segment 5 bases; nucleotides outside the gene matches: 7. The CDR3 extends over 16 amino acids. The CDR3 loop is CASSVEWAGETGELFF. CDR3 DNA sequence: TGTGCCAGCAGCGTAGAGTGGGCGGGAGAAACCGGGGAGCTGTTTTTT. The full variable domain, rest sourced from reference TRBV9 and TRBJ2-2, is DSGVTQTPKHLITATGQRVTLRCSPRSGDLSVYWYQQSLDQGLQFLIQYYNGEERAKGNILERFSAQQFPDLHSELNLSSLELGDSALYFCASSVEWAGETGELFFGEGSRLTVL.

The CDR3 loop reads CASSSRFYTF. The CDR3 region has the DNA TGTGCCAGTAGTTCCAGATTCTACACCTTC. This chain links TRBV19 with TRBJ1-2; D uncertain. The CDR3 loop spans 10 amino acids. Between the trimmed V and J ends, which lost 5 bases and 10 bases, there was a span of 8 bases. Germline V gene data show CDR1 as LNHDA and CDR2 as SQIVND (reference sequence).

This clone was seen a single time. The chain has TRBV9 and TRBJ1-2; D call uncertain. The germline CDR1 and CDR2 sequences are SGDLS and YYNGEE. V dropped 3 bases and J dropped 2 bases, with 20 bases sitting between them. This CDR3 region has 17 residues. The CDR3: CASSDFISAGRNYGYTF. The DNA of the CDR3 is TGTGCCAGCAGCGACTTCATTTCCGCCGGACGGAACTATGGCTACACCTTC.

The rearrangement uses TRBV3-1 (or the pseudogene TRBV3-2) and TRBJ2-6, with 9 bases that match TRBD2. CDR3 size: 19 residues. V lost 0 bases, J lost 3 bases, and 9 bases stayed unmatched. Germline V gene data show CDR1 as LGHDT and CDR2 as YNNKEL (reference sequence). In DNA, the CDR3 is TGTGCCAGCAGCCAAGAAGTATTAGCGGGGGTGGGTGGGGCCAACGTCCTGACTTTC. Encoded protein: CASSQEVLAGVGGANVLTF.

The V and J genes are TRBV7-6 and TRBJ2-7; 12 nucleotides align to TRBD2. The V gene's germline CDR1 is SGHVS and CDR2 FNYEAQ. V trimming: 5 bases; J trimming: 5 bases; junction bases outside the gene matches: 10. The CDR3 consists of 16 residues. Written as DNA, the CDR3 is TGTGCCAGCAGCCGAGCAACTAGCGGGAGGTTCGACGAGCAGTACGTC. Its translation: CASSRATSGRFDEQYV.

For the CDR3, the DNA is TGTGCCACCAGTGATTTGGGGTACGAGCAGTACTTC. This codes for CATSDLGYEQYF. The V call is TRBV24-1, the J call TRBJ2-7, with D uncertain. V was clipped by 0 bases and J by 4 bases, with 3 bases between them. Germline lookup yields CDR1 KGHDR and CDR2 SFDVKD. The CDR3 is 12 amino acids.

The genes are TRBV5-4 and TRBJ1-4; D gene unclear. V was trimmed by 2 bases and J by 2 bases, leaving 13 bases between them. Germline V gene sequence: CDR1 SGHNT, CDR2 YYREEE (reference sequence). The CDR3 sequence is 16 residues long. The CDR3 DNA is TGTGCCAGCAGCTTCTTCTCAGGAAGGACTAATGAAAAACTGTTTTTT. Translation gives CASSFFSGRTNEKLFF.

This chain uses TRBV5-1 with TRBJ1-2; D is ambiguous. Germline CDR1 and CDR2: SGHRS and YFSETQ. V lost 5 bases and J 6 bases, leaving 20 bases between the germline ends. The CDR3 sequence is 15 residues long. CDR3 loop: CASSHSYPSADGYTF. For the CDR3, the DNA is TGCGCCAGCAGTCACTCATACCCCTCAGCCGATGGCTACACCTTC.

V is TRBV4-1 and J is TRBJ2-7, with a weak D call TRBD2 (6 bases). The CDR3 sequence is 15 residues long. Germline V gene sequence: CDR1 MGHRA, CDR2 YSYEKL. The V and J ends lost 0 bases and 2 bases respectively, with 11 bases between them. The CDR3 loop reads CASSQDPGLAYEQYF. CDR3 nucleotide sequence: TGCGCCAGCAGCCAAGATCCGGGACTGGCCTACGAGCAGTACTTC.

The CDR3 sequence: CSVATVSTDTQYF. The CDR3 DNA follows: TGCAGCGTTGCTACGGTTAGCACAGATACGCAGTATTTT. The chain carries TRBV29-1 and TRBJ2-3; no firm D call. Per the germline V gene, CDR1 is SQVTM and CDR2 is ANQGSEA. This CDR3 spans 13 amino acids. V lost 4 bases and J lost 0, with 8 bases in between.

V and J are TRBV27 and TRBJ2-1; no firm D call. Germline V lookup: CDR1 MNHEY, CDR2 SMNVEV (reference sequence). V lost 4 bases, J lost 5 bases, and 6 bases lay in between. CDR3 length equals 12 residues. CDR3 residues: CASSSTNNEQFF. The CDR3 coding sequence is TGTGCCAGCAGTTCAACTAACAATGAGCAGTTCTTC.

V is TRBV7-9 and J is TRBJ1-1; D gene ambiguous. Germline lookup yields CDR1 SEHNR and CDR2 FQNEAQ (reference sequence). This CDR3 is 13 amino acids long. Trimming cost V 2 bases and J 0 bases, with 4 bases left between them. DNA for the CDR3: TGTGCCAGCAGCTTATACGTGAACACTGAAGCTTTCTTT. Protein product: CASSLYVNTEAFF.

The rearrangement uses TRBV7-2 and TRBJ1-2; TRBD1 aligns across 12 bases. The CDR3 consists of 17 residues. CDR1 and CDR2 from the germline V gene are SGHTA and FQGNSA. The V segment lost 7 bases and the J segment 2 bases; nucleotides outside the gene matches: 11. CDR3 nucleotides: TGTGCCAGCACGAGCCCCTGGGGACAGGGGGCGAACTATGGCTACACCTTC. It encodes CASTSPWGQGANYGYTF.

This sequence joins TRBV19 and TRBJ1-5, with TRBD1 matching 7 bases. CDR3 length equals 16 residues. The junction had 9 bases not matched to a gene; V was cut back by 1 base and J by 6 bases. Germline V gene sequence: CDR1 LNHDA, CDR2 SQIVND (reference sequence). CDR3: CASSIGRGGGSQPQHF. The CDR3 nucleotides are TGTGCCAGTAGTATAGGGAGGGGAGGGGGCAGTCAGCCCCAGCATTTT. The entire variable domain, with the rest obtained from reference TRBV19 and TRBJ1-5, is as follows: DGGITQSPKYLFRKEGQNVTLSCEQNLNHDAMYWYRQDPGQGLRLIYYSQIVNDFQKGDIAEGYSVSREKKESFPLTVTSAQKNPTAFYLCASSIGRGGGSQPQHFGDGTRLSIL.

V gene TRBV3-1 (or the pseudogene TRBV3-2) combines with J gene TRBJ1-2; possibly TRBD1 for D (5 bases). Deletions cut 4 bases from V and 6 bases from J, with 15 bases between. Germline V gene sequence: CDR1 LGHDT, CDR2 YNNKEL (reference sequence). This CDR3 has 14 amino acids. DNA of the CDR3: TGTGCCAGCAGCCGTTCCGGGACGCGTGATGGCTACACCTTC. This translates into CASSRSGTRDGYTF.